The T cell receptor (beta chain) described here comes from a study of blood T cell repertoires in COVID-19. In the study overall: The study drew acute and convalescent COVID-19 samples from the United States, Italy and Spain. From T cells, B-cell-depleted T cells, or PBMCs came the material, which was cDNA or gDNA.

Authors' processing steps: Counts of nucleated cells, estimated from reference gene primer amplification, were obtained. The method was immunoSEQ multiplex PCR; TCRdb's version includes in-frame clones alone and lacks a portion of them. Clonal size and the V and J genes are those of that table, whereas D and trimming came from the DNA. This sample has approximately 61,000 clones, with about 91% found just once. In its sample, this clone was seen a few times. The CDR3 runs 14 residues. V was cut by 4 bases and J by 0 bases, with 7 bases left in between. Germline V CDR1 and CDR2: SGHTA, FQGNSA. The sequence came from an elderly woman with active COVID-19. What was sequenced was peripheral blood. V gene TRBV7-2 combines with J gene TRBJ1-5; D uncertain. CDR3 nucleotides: TGTGCCAGCAGCTCCGGGTTTAGCAATCAGCCCCAGCATTTT. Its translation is CASSSGFSNQPQHF.